These 14 T cell receptor beta chains share one sample of origin, sequenced in a study of regulatory T cells in long-lasting Graves disease. Libraries of TCR beta came from iRepertoire HTBI primers plus Arm-PCR of CDR3 regions. Each CDR3 protein gets one entry after TCRdb re-called the multiplex PCR reads with MiXCR. The sample shows hundreds of thousands of distinct CDR3 sequences, roughly a sixth of them seen only once. Time point noted: newly diagnosed GD, antithyroid drugs for less than 3 months. The authors made the TCR library using RNA they extracted from PBMCs. Sequenced here: peripheral blood mononuclear cells (PBMCs), sampled at new diagnosis, from a patient treated with antithyroid drugs. The source is a female donor with Graves disease.

In its sample, this clonotype was seen many times. DNA for the CDR3: TGTGCCAGCAGTCCCGGGACTAGCGGGAACAATGAGCAGTTCTTC. It is translated as CASSPGTSGNNEQFF. V is TRBV2 and J is TRBJ2-1, with 13 bases identical to TRBD2. This CDR3 has 15 amino acids. V lost 5 bases to trimming and J lost 5 bases; unmatched junction nucleotides: 3. The germline V gene has CDR1 SNHLY and CDR2 FYNNEI.

This clonotype was observed a handful of times. The J gene is TRBJ2-5, the V gene TRBV5-4, with TRBD2 identical over 10 bases. Trimming cost V 1 base and J 3 bases; bases outside gene matches: 12. From germline, CDR1 is SGHNT and CDR2 YYREEE (reference sequence). The CDR3 sequence is 18 residues long. The CDR3 sequence is CASSLPLRTSGEEETQYF. Written as DNA, the CDR3 is TGTGCCAGCAGCTTGCCCCTCCGGACTAGCGGAGAAGAAGAGACCCAGTACTTC. Complete variable domain (other parts from reference TRBV5-4 and TRBJ2-5): ETGVTQSPTHLIKTRGQQVTLRCSSQSGHNTVSWYQQALGQGPQFIFQYYREEENGRGNFPPRFSGLQFPNYSSELNVNALELDDSALYLCASSLPLRTSGEEETQYFGPGTRLLVL.

This clonotype appeared many times. The rearrangement joins TRBV6-2 or TRBV6-3 to TRBJ2-7; 9 nucleotides match TRBD1. The trim removed 6 bases at V and 2 bases at J, leaving 5 bases unmatched. Germline V gives CDR1 MNHEY, CDR2 SVGEGT. The CDR3 extends over 14 amino acids. CDR3 nucleotides: TGTGCCAGCAGATCCGGGACAGGGCCCTACGAGCAGTACTTC. The encoded protein is CASRSGTGPYEQYF.

As to this clonotype: Its ends do not fully match the called genes, so a read error is possible. This chain joins TRBV5-1 and TRBJ2-1, with 16 bases aligning to TRBD2. There are 18 residues in the CDR3. Per the germline V gene, CDR1 is SGHRS and CDR2 is YFSETQ. The CDR3 region has the DNA TGTGCCAGCAGCCGAGGGGGGACTAGCGGGAGGGCCAAAAATGAGCAGTTCTTC. Its protein product is CASSRGGTSGRAKNEQFF.

At least ten counts were recorded for this clonotype. The rearrangement links TRBV7-6 to TRBJ2-1; no definite D call. V lost 4 bases to trimming and J lost 0 bases, with 19 bases between them. The CDR3 contains 18 residues. CDR1 and CDR2 from the germline V gene are SGHVS and FNYEAQ. CDR3 sequence reads: CASSSTPMSLSSYNEQFF. The CDR3 nucleotides are TGTGCCAGCAGCTCCACTCCGATGTCCTTGAGCTCCTACAATGAGCAGTTCTTC.

Many counts were recorded for this clonotype. V gene TRBV7-2 combines with J gene TRBJ1-2; D remains unclear. This CDR3 has 14 residues. V lost 0 bases to trimming and J lost 9 bases, with 14 bases between them. Looked up from germline, CDR1 is SGHTA and CDR2 is FQGNSA. DNA for the CDR3: TGTGCCAGCAGCTTAGCGAACACCGGAGGCCGCTACACCTTC. Protein sequence: CASSLANTGGRYTF.

Points on this clonotype: This may be a read error, as it is one base from a much larger clone. The gene calls are TRBV3-1 and TRBJ1-1; no clear D. CDR3 size: 15 residues. Between the trimmed V and J ends, which lost 1 base and 1 base, there was a span of 10 bases. Germline values: CDR1 LGHDT, CDR2 YNNKEL (reference sequence). Written as DNA, the CDR3 is TGTGCCAGCAGCCAAGGTGCAGGAAAGAACACTGAAGCTTTCTTT. This encodes CASSQGAGKNTEAFF.

In this sample, this clonotype turned up many times. V usage is TRBV20-1 and J usage is TRBJ2-7, with 7 bases lining up with TRBD2. V lost 3 bases to trimming and J lost 0 bases; unmatched junction nucleotides: 8. CDR3 size: 15 residues. Germline V gives CDR1 DFQATT, CDR2 SNEGSKA (reference sequence). CDR3 amino acids: CSARAGEISSYEQYF. For the CDR3, the DNA is TGCAGTGCTAGGGCGGGGGAAATTAGCTCCTACGAGCAGTACTTC.

This chain connects TRBV2 to TRBJ2-2, with 8 bases that match TRBD2. After removal of 5 bases from V and 6 bases from J, the junction contained 5 bases not matched to a gene. Germline CDR1 is SNHLY and CDR2 is FYNNEI. CDR3 size: 14 residues. Here the CDR3 reads CASSSPGLAGELFF. The CDR3, as DNA: TGTGCCAGCAGTTCCCCGGGACTAGCCGGGGAGCTGTTTTTT.

V gene TRBV11-2 combines with J gene TRBJ1-2, with D possibly TRBD1 on 6 matching bases. Germline CDR1 and CDR2: SGHAT and FQNNGV. V dropped 2 bases and J dropped 2 bases, with 18 bases sitting between them. The CDR3 extends over 17 amino acids. The CDR3 DNA reads as TGTGCCAGCAGCTTACCTCCGGGGGGGGGGCGCAACTATGGCTACACCTTC. Translating it yields CASSLPPGGGRNYGYTF.

This clonotype was seen a few times. The chain joins TRBV4-1 to TRBJ1-3; TRBD1 aligns across 7 bases. The J segment lost 7 bases and the V segment lost 1 base, leaving 4 bases of the junction unmatched. CDR3 length: 14 residues. Germline V gene data show CDR1 as MGHRA and CDR2 as YSYEKL. The CDR3 sequence is CASSQVAGGNTIYF. As DNA, the CDR3 is TGCGCCAGCAGCCAAGTAGCAGGGGGGAACACCATATATTTT.

This clonotype was picked up many times. CDR3: CASSLFPDGNTEAFF. The DNA of the CDR3 is TGTGCCAGCAGCCTTTTTCCCGACGGGAACACTGAAGCTTTCTTT. The chain employs TRBV3-1 and TRBJ1-1; D gene uncertain. V gave up 4 bases and J gave up 1 base, with 13 bases separating them. The CDR3 runs 15 residues. Per germline, CDR1 LGHDT and CDR2 YNNKEL (reference sequence).

The chain uses TRBV12-3 or TRBV12-4 and TRBJ2-3; maybe TRBD2 (6 bases). The V end lost 3 bases, the J end lost 8 bases, and 27 bases lay between the germline ends. This CDR3 is built from 18 residues. The DNA for the CDR3 is TGTGCCAGCAGTTTGAGCAGTACTGGCGGGGTCCCAGGAGGTACGCAGTATTTT. Encoded protein: CASSLSSTGGVPGGTQYF.

This clonotype was observed many times. V is TRBV28 and J is TRBJ1-5; 7 nucleotides line up with TRBD1. V was pared by 5 bases and J by 1 base, with 2 bases of the junction left unmatched. Germline V CDR1 and CDR2: MDHEN, SYDVKM. The CDR3 is 14 amino acids. The CDR3 loop reads CASSTGESNQPQHF. DNA for the CDR3: TGTGCCAGCAGTACAGGGGAGAGCAATCAGCCCCAGCATTTT.